This T cell receptor beta chain was identified during a study of T cell responses to AZD1222 COVID-19 vaccine. The CDR3 contains 13 residues. Germline V gene data show CDR1 as ENHRY and CDR2 as SYGVKD. Trimming removed 6 bases from V and 1 base from J, with 9 bases in between. This table comes from immunoSEQ multiplex PCR, and its TCRdb copy is limited to in-frame clones, with some not included. The sample yields about 130,000 clones, about 94% seen once. This TCR was sampled from an adult in good health. The specimen comprised peripheral blood, sampled on day 0 of AZD1222 vaccination. J is TRBJ2-5 and V is TRBV10-3; tentatively, D is TRBD2 (5 bases). The CDR3 spells CAIRFGSQETQYF. CDR3 bases: TGTGCCATCAGGTTTGGGAGCCAAGAGACCCAGTACTTC.